The 27 T cell receptor beta chains reported below all come from one sample, sequenced in a study of blood T cell repertoires in COVID-19. Measured with immunoSEQ multiplex PCR; TCRdb has only the in-frame clones, and not every one. The profile covers under 200,000 clones, with approximately 85% appearing a single time and 9.8% taken by the ten largest. Sequenced material: peripheral blood. These receptors were obtained from a woman at least 80 years old with acute or convalescent COVID-19.

The chain has TRBV7-2 and TRBJ2-5; 10 nucleotides line up with TRBD2. CDR1 is SGHTA, CDR2 FQGNSA, per germline. The CDR3 contains 16 residues. The ends lost 3 bases at V and 1 base at J; junction bases unmatched: 5. The CDR3 nucleotides read TGTGCCAGCAGCTTCTTTAGCGGGGGGTTCCAAGAGACCCAGTACTTC. It yields the protein CASSFFSGGFQETQYF.

The chain combines TRBV2 with TRBJ2-2, with 9 bases lining up with TRBD1. CDR1 is SNHLY and CDR2 is FYNNEI in the germline V gene. The CDR3 consists of 15 residues. V shed 6 bases, J shed 0 bases, and the junction held 2 bases outside the gene matches. In DNA form, the CDR3 reads TGTGCCAGCAGGGACAGGGGACCGAACACCGGGGAGCTGTTTTTT. Its protein product is CASRDRGPNTGELFF.

As concerns this clone: Other DNA sequences in the same sample also yield this CDR3. The chain couples TRBV5-1 to TRBJ2-7; 10 bases match TRBD2. Unmatched junction bases numbered 5, after V lost 4 bases and J lost 4 bases. CDR1 SGHRS and CDR2 YFSETQ come from the germline V gene. The CDR3 sequence is 14 residues long. The DNA of the CDR3 is TGCGCCAGCAGCCCTAGCGGGAGCGGGTACGAGCAGTACTTC. Protein product: CASSPSGSGYEQYF.

The chain has TRBV4-3 and TRBJ2-1, with 12 bases aligning to TRBD2. The CDR3 consists of 17 residues. Germline V gene sequence: CDR1 LGHNA, CDR2 YSLEER. Unmatched junction bases numbered 8, after V lost 0 bases and J lost 8 bases. DNA of the CDR3: TGCGCCAGCAGCCAAGAGGCTAGCGGGGGGGCCTTTTATGAGCAGTTCTTC. This encodes CASSQEASGGAFYEQFF.

V is TRBV28 and J is TRBJ1-2, with TRBD1 as a possible D gene (6 bases). CDR3 size: 15 residues. Per germline, CDR1 MDHEN and CDR2 SYDVKM. The V and J ends lost 7 bases and 2 bases respectively, with 17 bases between them. CDR3 region: CASINPRGGNYGYTF. The CDR3 DNA follows: TGTGCCAGCATCAACCCCCGGGGGGGCAACTATGGCTACACCTTC.

The V call is TRBV6-2 or TRBV6-3, the J call TRBJ1-5, with a possible D match to TRBD1 (5 bases). Trimming shortened V by 1 base and J by 4 bases, and 11 bases separated the two germline ends. The CDR3 extends over 15 amino acids. Germline V gene sequence: CDR1 MNHEY, CDR2 SVGEGT. CDR3 sequence (DNA): TGTGCCAGCAGTTACTTCGGGGGACCTAATCAGCCCCAGCATTTT. As protein: CASSYFGGPNQPQHF.

The CDR3 nucleotides read TGTGCCAGCGGTTCGGAGCTTCCAAACGAGCAGTACTTC. Translation gives CASGSELPNEQYF. V gene TRBV27 combines with J gene TRBJ2-7, with D hard to call. The length of the CDR3 is 13 residues. Trimming removed 8 bases from V and 5 bases from J, with 16 bases in between. Germline V CDR1 and CDR2: MNHEY, SMNVEV (reference sequence).

V is TRBV7-2 and J is TRBJ2-3; possibly TRBD2 for D (6 bases). Germline V gives CDR1 SGHTA, CDR2 FQGNSA. Trimming took off 3 bases at V and 2 bases at J, with 12 bases between the two ends. The CDR3 contains 15 residues. The chain's CDR3 is CASSFSGSNTDTQYF. CDR3 DNA sequence: TGTGCCAGCAGCTTTAGCGGTTCCAACACAGATACGCAGTATTTT.

This clone appeared a few times. This sample also contains other DNA sequences that code for the same CDR3. V gene TRBV5-1 combines with J gene TRBJ2-3; possible D gene TRBD2, 5 bases. The CDR3 loop spans 12 amino acids. V was pared by 3 bases and J by 5 bases, with 7 bases between. Germline V gene data show CDR1 as SGHRS and CDR2 as YFSETQ. CDR3 nucleotide sequence: TGCGCCAGCAGCTCCGAGGGAGATACGCAGTATTTT. Translation: CASSSEGDTQYF.

The chain carries TRBV14 and TRBJ1-6, with 8 positions matching TRBD1. The CDR3 extends over 17 amino acids. Looked up from germline, CDR1 is SGHDN and CDR2 is FVKESK. J was trimmed by 0 bases and V by 4 bases; bases with no gene match: 5. CDR3 sequence reads: CASSRRGPSSYNSPLHF. In DNA form, the CDR3 reads TGTGCCAGCAGCCGCAGGGGGCCCAGCTCCTATAATTCACCCCTCCACTTT.

Only a few counts were recorded for this clone. The gene calls are TRBV2 and TRBJ1-1; TRBD1 might be the D (6 bases). From germline, CDR1 is SNHLY and CDR2 FYNNEI. The CDR3 length is 14 residues. Trimming took off 5 bases at V and 3 bases at J, with 13 bases between the two ends. The CDR3 is CASSIQGWDTEAFF. In nucleotides, the CDR3 is TGTGCCAGCAGTATACAGGGATGGGACACTGAAGCTTTCTTT.

This sequence joins TRBV11-3 and TRBJ2-1; 8 bases align to TRBD1. Germline V gene sequence: CDR1 SGHNT, CDR2 YENEEA. This CDR3 has 15 residues. Trimming removed 5 bases from V and 7 bases from J; junction bases left unmatched: 10. The CDR3 nucleotides are TGTGCCAGCAGCCTGGAAGGGACAGGAGGTAATGAGCAGTTCTTC. Protein sequence: CASSLEGTGGNEQFF.

The chain recombines TRBV20-1 with TRBJ2-7; tentatively, D is TRBD2 (5 bases). In germline, CDR1 is DFQATT, CDR2 SNEGSKA (reference sequence). This CDR3 has 15 amino acids. The V gene lost 3 bases and the J gene lost 0 bases, with 15 bases spanning the gap. The CDR3 bases are TGCAGTGCTAGTAGGGCCAGCGGAAGCTCCTACGAGCAGTACTTC. It codes for CSASRASGSSYEQYF.

CDR3 sequence reads: CASSPRTGATNEKLFF. For the CDR3, the DNA is TGTGCCAGCAGCCCTCGGACAGGGGCAACTAATGAAAAACTGTTTTTT. The rearrangement joins TRBV13 to TRBJ1-4; the match to TRBD1 covers 9 bases. The ends lost 5 bases at V and 0 bases at J; junction bases unmatched: 4. The CDR3 is made up of 16 amino acids. Germline V gives CDR1 PRHDT, CDR2 FYEKMQ (reference sequence).

The chain carries TRBV6-6 and TRBJ2-5, with TRBD1 identical over 11 bases. The germline V gene encodes CDR1 MNHNY and CDR2 SVGAGI (reference sequence). V dropped 6 bases and J dropped 5; count of bases not matched to a gene: 5. This CDR3 spans 14 amino acids. The CDR3 loop is CASSLRDRGETQYF. CDR3 in DNA: TGTGCCAGCAGCCTCCGGGACAGGGGGGAGACCCAGTACTTC.

V gene TRBV30 combines with J gene TRBJ2-7, with TRBD2 matching over 11 bases. Germline V gene lookup returns CDR1 GTSNPN and CDR2 SVGIG (reference sequence). The CDR3 is 16 amino acids. Trimming at V came to 0 bases and at J to 2 bases, leaving 6 bases not matched to a gene. CDR3 in amino acids: CAWSVRTSGSPYEQYF. CDR3 DNA: TGTGCCTGGAGTGTACGTACTAGCGGGAGCCCCTACGAGCAGTACTTC.

The chain recombines TRBV2 with TRBJ2-5; maybe TRBD2 (6 bases). CDR1 and CDR2 (germline): SNHLY, FYNNEI. Trimming took off 7 bases at V and 2 bases at J, with 20 bases between the two ends. The length of the CDR3 is 16 residues. CDR3 bases: TGTGCCAGCACTCCCCTGGGACCCCGGGGGCAAGAGACCCAGTACTTC. This gives the protein CASTPLGPRGQETQYF.

This clone has more than one count but fewer than ten. This sequence joins TRBV7-2 and TRBJ1-3, with D maybe TRBD1 (5 bases). V was cut by 1 base and J by 0 bases, with 10 bases left in between. The CDR3 spans 16 residues. From germline, CDR1 is SGHTA and CDR2 FQGNSA. CDR3 DNA: TGTGCCAGCAGCTTAGGGACACTGATCTCTGGAAACACCATATATTTT. Its translation: CASSLGTLISGNTIYF.

The chain employs TRBV6-5 and TRBJ1-5; weak D call: TRBD1 (5 bases). The CDR3 has 13 residues. V was pared by 9 bases and J by 3 bases, with 12 bases between. Germline CDR1 is MNHEY and CDR2 is SVGAGI. CDR3 amino acids: CASRAGLNQPQHF. The CDR3 DNA is TGTGCCAGTCGAGCGGGACTCAATCAGCCCCAGCATTTT.

This sequence joins TRBV9 and TRBJ2-3, with D possibly being TRBD2 (5 bases). The V end was cut by 0 bases, the J end by 8 bases, with 19 bases between. This CDR3 region has 16 residues. CDR1 is SGDLS and CDR2 is YYNGEE in the germline V gene. The CDR3 nucleotides read TGTGCCAGCAGCGTAGAGGGTAGCGCTAGTATAGGTACGCAGTATTTT. Translation gives CASSVEGSASIGTQYF.

This rearrangement joins TRBV7-2 to TRBJ2-3; 8 bases match TRBD2. This CDR3 has 17 residues. Germline V gene lookup returns CDR1 SGHTA and CDR2 FQGNSA. V dropped 1 base and J dropped 1; count of bases not matched to a gene: 7. Here the CDR3 DNA reads TGTGCCAGCAGCTTAGTGTCGAGCGGGAGTGGCACAGATACGCAGTATTTT. Protein: CASSLVSSGSGTDTQYF.

The V and J genes are TRBV9 and TRBJ2-2; D gene unclear. The CDR3 length is 13 residues. The ends were cut back, 0 bases at V and 3 bases at J, with 3 bases in the middle. CDR1 SGDLS and CDR2 YYNGEE come from the germline V gene. In nucleotides, the CDR3 is TGTGCCAGCAGCGTAGCTCACACCGGGGAGCTGTTTTTT. It specifies CASSVAHTGELFF.

The chain is built from TRBV7-9 and TRBJ2-3, with TRBD2 matching 10 bases. CDR1 and CDR2 from the germline V gene are SEHNR and FQNEAQ (reference sequence). V shed 3 bases, J shed 4 bases, and the junction held 7 bases outside the gene matches. The CDR3 has 16 amino acids. Here the CDR3 reads CASSLGTSVGPDTQYF. In DNA form, the CDR3 reads TGTGCCAGCAGCTTGGGGACTAGCGTCGGCCCAGATACGCAGTATTTT.

In its sample, this clone was seen once. The chain recombines TRBV5-1 with TRBJ2-3; D perhaps matches TRBD1 (5 bases). Germline lookup yields CDR1 SGHRS and CDR2 YFSETQ. This CDR3 is 17 amino acids long. The ends were cut back, 0 bases at V and 0 bases at J, with 14 bases in the middle. The CDR3 DNA sequence: TGCGCCAGCAGCTTGGCCGTCGCAGGGCCAAGCACAGATACGCAGTATTTT. This sequence encodes CASSLAVAGPSTDTQYF.

The table lists this clone with a few counts. The CDR3 DNA sequence: TGTGCCAGCAGCGACCGGGACAGGCGCTTCTACGAGCAGTACTTC. Translation gives CASSDRDRRFYEQYF. This chain uses TRBV6-5 with TRBJ2-7, with 8 bases identical to TRBD1. J was trimmed by 3 bases and V by 6 bases; bases with no gene match: 10. Germline V gene lookup returns CDR1 MNHEY and CDR2 SVGAGI. The CDR3 runs to 15 residues.

This clone was seen only once. Here the CDR3 reads CASSLEGRVAPNYGYTF. As DNA, the CDR3 is TGCGCCAGCAGCTTGGAGGGCAGGGTAGCTCCTAACTATGGCTACACCTTC. V is TRBV5-1 and J is TRBJ1-2, with a weak D call TRBD1 (5 bases). Germline CDR1 SGHRS, CDR2 YFSETQ. Trimming removed 0 bases from V and 0 bases from J, with 15 bases in between. The CDR3 extends over 17 amino acids.

The chain employs TRBV6-1 and TRBJ1-2; perhaps TRBD1 as D (5 bases). CDR3 size: 14 residues. The germline CDR1 and CDR2 sequences are MNHNS and SASEGT. The V gene lost 0 bases and the J gene lost 8 bases, with 13 bases spanning the gap. The CDR3 DNA sequence: TGTGCCAGCAGTGAAGCTCAAGACAGATTAGGCTACACCTTC. Encoded protein: CASSEAQDRLGYTF.